Shown below are 17 T cell receptor beta chains from a single sample sequenced in a study of blood T cell repertoires in COVID-19. Profiled with immunoSEQ multiplex PCR; TCRdb holds only in-frame clones, not every one. The sample yields 200,000 to 250,000 clones, more than 80% seen once. Sequencing was carried out using PBMCs or T cells enriched from blood (not recorded which). The receptors here all came from a woman aged 18-30 years in a cohort exposed to, infected with or recovered from COVID-19 (not recorded which).

V gene TRBV19 combines with J gene TRBJ2-3; D might be TRBD2 (7 bases). The CDR3 has 16 amino acids. V dropped 2 bases and J dropped 4 bases, with 16 bases sitting between them. CDR1 and CDR2 (germline): LNHDA, SQIVND (reference sequence). CDR3 sequence: CASSIRGGDFPDTQYF. The CDR3 nucleotides read TGTGCCAGTAGTATAAGGGGGGGAGATTTTCCAGATACGCAGTATTTT.

This chain connects TRBV6-5 to TRBJ1-1; tentative D call: TRBD1 (6 bases). Germline assignment: CDR1 MNHEY and CDR2 SVGAGI. Between the trimmed V and J ends, which lost 6 bases and 13 bases, there was a span of 12 bases. This CDR3 is 10 amino acids long. CDR3 DNA sequence: TGTGCCAGCAGGGCAGGACAGTTTTTCTTT. Translation gives CASRAGQFFF.

The CDR3 DNA reads as TGCGCCAGCAGCCTCGAGTCCACAGATACGCAGTATTTT. As protein: CASSLESTDTQYF. This sequence joins TRBV4-1 and TRBJ2-3; D uncertain. Germline V gene sequence: CDR1 MGHRA, CDR2 YSYEKL. Trimming removed 4 bases at V and 2 bases at J, with 7 bases between. The CDR3 has 13 amino acids.

The chain links TRBV28 to TRBJ2-7, with 8 nucleotides matching TRBD1. This CDR3 has 14 amino acids. After removal of 8 bases from V and 3 bases from J, the junction contained 9 bases not matched to a gene. Per the germline V gene, CDR1 is MDHEN and CDR2 is SYDVKM. CDR3 protein: CASGGQDTDYEQYF. Here the CDR3 DNA reads TGTGCCAGCGGGGGACAGGATACCGACTACGAGCAGTACTTC.

For this clone: At one boundary the junction diverges from the germline segment, which might be a read error. The chain joins TRBV7-7 to TRBJ2-5, with 12 bases fitting TRBD2. Germline V gene sequence: CDR1 SSHAT, CDR2 FNYEAQ (reference sequence). The CDR3 runs 17 residues. The CDR3 is CASSPRSSGRVQETQYF. The CDR3 DNA reads TGTGCTAGCAGCCCCCGGTCTAGCGGGAGGGTACAGGAGACCCAGTACTTC.

The rearrangement links TRBV5-4 to TRBJ2-7; weak D call: TRBD2 (6 bases). The CDR3 runs to 16 residues. V was trimmed by 1 base and J by 4 bases, leaving 18 bases between them. The germline V gene encodes CDR1 SGHNT and CDR2 YYREEE (reference sequence). CDR3 sequence (DNA): TGTGCCAGCAGCTTGTCGGGGGACTCAAACTTTTACGAGCAGTACTTC. It codes for CASSLSGDSNFYEQYF.

The DNA of the CDR3 is TGTGCCAGTAGTGTCCGGGCCCGGCGGGGTAATGAAAAACTGTTTTTT. Translating gives CASSVRARRGNEKLFF. The V gene is TRBV19, the J gene TRBJ1-4; D not resolved. This CDR3 region has 16 residues. The ends were cut back, 5 bases at V and 4 bases at J, with 17 bases in the middle. The germline gives CDR1 LNHDA, CDR2 SQIVND (reference sequence). The full variable domain, rest sourced from reference TRBV19 and TRBJ1-4, is DGGITQSPKYLFRKEGQNVTLSCEQNLNHDAMYWYRQDPGQGLRLIYYSQIVNDFQKGDIAEGYSVSREKKESFPLTVTSAQKNPTAFYLCASSVRARRGNEKLFFGSGTQLSVL.

The chain carries TRBV20-1 and TRBJ1-2; 8 bases match TRBD1. J was trimmed by 8 bases and V by 6 bases; bases with no gene match: 5. The CDR3 runs to 11 residues. Germline CDR1 DFQATT, CDR2 SNEGSKA (reference sequence). CDR3 in DNA: TGCAGTGCCGCGACAGGGGACGGCTACACCTTC. It specifies CSAATGDGYTF.

The chain has TRBV28 and TRBJ1-4; 11 bases line up with TRBD1. Losses at the gene ends were 7 bases for V and 7 bases for J; bases not matched to a gene: 8. CDR1 is MDHEN and CDR2 is SYDVKM in the germline V gene. This CDR3 is 15 amino acids long. The CDR3 here is CASNTGQGVVEKLFF. DNA for the CDR3: TGTGCCAGCAATACGGGACAGGGGGTCGTTGAAAAACTGTTTTTT.

The V gene is TRBV6-6, the J gene TRBJ1-5, with D possibly TRBD1 on 5 matching bases. Germline lookup yields CDR1 MNHNY and CDR2 SVGAGI (reference sequence). Trimming left V 6 bases short and J 5 bases short, with 11 bases between. CDR3 size: 13 residues. The CDR3 is CASRPTGYQPQHF. As DNA, the CDR3 is TGTGCCAGCAGGCCTACAGGCTATCAGCCCCAGCATTTT.

This clone was counted once. The CDR3, as DNA: TGTGCCAGCAGAATAGGGGGCTTCACTGAAGCTTTCTTT. It specifies CASRIGGFTEAFF. The rearrangement links TRBV12-3 or TRBV12-4 to TRBJ1-1, with TRBD1 matching over 7 bases. J gave up 4 bases and V 6 bases, and 5 bases lay outside the gene matches. CDR3 length: 13 amino acids.

V gene TRBV29-1 combines with J gene TRBJ2-7; D perhaps matches TRBD2 (5 bases). Germline V gene data show CDR1 as SQVTM and CDR2 as ANQGSEA. There are 11 residues in the CDR3. Trimming cost V 5 bases and J 1 base, with 6 bases left between them. The CDR3 here is CSVRESYEQYF. The DNA for the CDR3 is TGCAGCGTTCGGGAATCCTACGAGCAGTACTTC.

The rearrangement links TRBV10-3 to TRBJ2-7; TRBD2 matches at 7 bases. The CDR3 has 15 residues. Germline loops: CDR1 ENHRY, CDR2 SYGVKD. The J segment lost 0 bases and the V segment lost 6 bases, leaving 8 bases of the junction unmatched. CDR3 amino acids: CAISGEGGFSYEQYF. The CDR3, as DNA: TGTGCCATCAGCGGGGAGGGAGGCTTCTCCTACGAGCAGTACTTC.

For the CDR3, the DNA is TGTGCCAGCAGCCCTAGCGGGAGGCTGGGTGGTGATGAGCAGTTCTTC. As protein: CASSPSGRLGGDEQFF. The chain combines TRBV11-3 with TRBJ2-1; 11 nucleotides align to TRBD2. The germline CDR1 and CDR2 sequences are SGHNT and YENEEA. This CDR3 region has 16 residues. The V segment lost 5 bases and the J segment 8 bases; nucleotides outside the gene matches: 11. Complete variable domain (other parts from reference TRBV11-3 and TRBJ2-1): EAGVVQSPRYKIIEKKQPVAFWCNPISGHNTLYWYLQNLGQGPELLIRYENEEAVDDSQLPKDRFSAERLKGVDSTLKIQPAELGDSAVYLCASSPSGRLGGDEQFFGPGTRLTVL.

The chain has TRBV10-1 and TRBJ2-7, with TRBD2 matching over 7 bases. With 7 bases clipped from V and 5 bases from J, the junction kept 14 bases outside the gene matches. The CDR3 covers 15 residues. Germline V gene lookup returns CDR1 WNHNN and CDR2 SYGVQD (reference sequence). In nucleotides, the CDR3 is TGCGCCAGCAAGAATAGCGGGCCCACCAACCACGAGCAGTACTTC. Protein product: CASKNSGPTNHEQYF.

This chain joins TRBV28 and TRBJ1-1; no firm D call. CDR1 MDHEN and CDR2 SYDVKM come from the germline V gene. With 4 bases removed from V and 4 bases from J, the gap between germline ends came to 10 bases. CDR3 length: 13 residues. The CDR3 region has the DNA TGTGCCAGCAGTTATCGGGTCGGCACTGAAGCTTTCTTT. Translated, it gives CASSYRVGTEAFF.

The chain has TRBV9 and TRBJ1-6; 8 nucleotides align to TRBD1. This CDR3 contains 14 residues. Losses at the gene ends were 3 bases for V and 8 bases for J; bases not matched to a gene: 4. The V gene's germline CDR1 is SGDLS and CDR2 YYNGEE. CDR3 loop: CASSGGQADSPLHF. The CDR3 DNA sequence: TGTGCCAGCAGCGGGGGACAGGCTGATTCACCCCTCCACTTT. The whole variable domain, remainder taken from reference TRBV9 and TRBJ1-6, is DSGVTQTPKHLITATGQRVTLRCSPRSGDLSVYWYQQSLDQGLQFLIQYYNGEERAKGNILERFSAQQFPDLHSELNLSSLELGDSALYFCASSGGQADSPLHFGNGTRLTVT.